Following are 10 T cell receptor beta chains from one sample sequenced in a study of cytomegalovirus exposure and HLA in healthy donors. In the PCR, 60 Vbeta and 13 Jbeta primers were used. The data were produced by immunoSEQ multiplex PCR, yet TCRdb's version contains in-frame clones alone and is incomplete. The sample includes some 190,000 clones, 75% to 85% of them seen just once. The sequencing sample was made of PBMCs. All receptors come from a man between 18 and 35 years old in good health and CMV-seronegative.

The J gene is TRBJ1-4, the V gene TRBV18; 8 bases align to TRBD1. This CDR3 is built from 18 residues. The junction had 9 bases not matched to a gene; V was cut back by 2 bases and J by 1 base. The germline gives CDR1 KGHSH, CDR2 LQKENI. The CDR3 DNA reads TGTGCCAGCTCACCAGGACAGGGTTCATACGAAACTAATGAAAAACTGTTTTTT. Translating it yields CASSPGQGSYETNEKLFF.

This clone was seen a few times. V gene TRBV30 combines with J gene TRBJ2-6; D not certain. Germline V gene sequence: CDR1 GTSNPN, CDR2 SVGIG (reference sequence). V was cut by 0 bases and J by 4 bases, with 4 bases left in between. The CDR3 extends over 13 amino acids. Here the CDR3 reads CAWSVSGANVLTF. CDR3 DNA: TGTGCCTGGAGTGTATCGGGGGCCAACGTCCTGACTTTC.

V usage is TRBV5-1 and J usage is TRBJ2-2; 9 bases map to TRBD2. CDR1 and CDR2 (germline): SGHRS, YFSETQ. The CDR3 is 16 amino acids. Trimming took 2 bases from V and 6 from J; bases not matched to a gene: 8. The CDR3 bases are TGCGCCAGCAGCTTCCGGCTAGCGGGGTACGCCGGGGAGCTGTTTTTT. Translated: CASSFRLAGYAGELFF.

The chain employs TRBV5-6 and TRBJ1-6; 12 bases agree with TRBD1. Germline V gives CDR1 SGHDT, CDR2 YYEEEE. V shed 4 bases, J shed 9 bases, and the junction held 5 bases outside the gene matches. This CDR3 comprises 15 residues. This CDR3 is CASSKGTGGGSPLHF. DNA of the CDR3: TGTGCCAGCAGCAAGGGGACAGGGGGCGGTTCACCCCTCCACTTT.

This clone was counted only a few times. This specimen includes other DNA sequences encoding the same CDR3. The chain recombines TRBV7-9 with TRBJ2-3, with D possibly TRBD2 on 6 matching bases. Germline CDR1 reads SEHNR; CDR2 reads FQNEAQ (reference sequence). This CDR3 is 15 amino acids long. V shed 1 base and J shed 2 bases, with 10 bases lying between them. The CDR3 bases are TGTGCCAGCAGCTTAGTGGGAGGCCCCACAGATACGCAGTATTTT. This encodes CASSLVGGPTDTQYF.

This clone has just a few counts. V and J are TRBV5-6 and TRBJ1-6; 8 nucleotides line up with TRBD1. The CDR3 extends over 16 amino acids. V dropped 4 bases and J dropped 6; count of bases not matched to a gene: 9. In germline, CDR1 is SGHDT, CDR2 YYEEEE. CDR3: CASSRNPGQANSPLHF. The CDR3 DNA reads TGTGCCAGCAGCAGGAATCCGGGACAGGCTAATTCACCCCTCCACTTT.

The chain has TRBV7-6 and TRBJ1-5, with TRBD1 matching over 8 bases. The CDR3 spans 14 residues. J lost 10 bases, V lost 5 bases, and 10 bases had no gene match. Germline values: CDR1 SGHVS, CDR2 FNYEAQ. The CDR3 DNA follows: TGTGCCAGCAGCGCTACAGGGGGTGAGCGCCCCCAGCATTTT. It is translated as CASSATGGERPQHF.

The V and J genes are TRBV2 and TRBJ2-7; 8 bases match TRBD1. Trimming took 2 bases from V and 6 from J; bases not matched to a gene: 6. Germline CDR1 SNHLY, CDR2 FYNNEI. This CDR3 region has 14 residues. The CDR3 spells CASSERTGPVEQYF. CDR3 sequence (DNA): TGTGCCAGCAGTGAACGGACAGGGCCCGTCGAGCAGTACTTC.

J is TRBJ2-5 and V is TRBV2; D gene ambiguous. Germline V lookup: CDR1 SNHLY, CDR2 FYNNEI. Trimming took off 7 bases at V and 5 bases at J, with 14 bases between the two ends. The CDR3 is made up of 13 amino acids. CDR3 amino acids: CASNGRLEETQYF. CDR3 nucleotides: TGTGCCAGCAACGGAAGGTTGGAGGAGACCCAGTACTTC.

The V gene is TRBV7-9, the J gene TRBJ1-1; 7 bases match TRBD1. In germline, CDR1 is SEHNR, CDR2 FQNEAQ (reference sequence). Losses at the gene ends were 5 bases for V and 1 base for J; bases not matched to a gene: 4. This CDR3 region has 14 residues. The CDR3 protein is CASSVRQGNTEAFF. The CDR3 DNA follows: TGTGCCAGCAGCGTCCGACAGGGGAACACTGAAGCTTTCTTT.